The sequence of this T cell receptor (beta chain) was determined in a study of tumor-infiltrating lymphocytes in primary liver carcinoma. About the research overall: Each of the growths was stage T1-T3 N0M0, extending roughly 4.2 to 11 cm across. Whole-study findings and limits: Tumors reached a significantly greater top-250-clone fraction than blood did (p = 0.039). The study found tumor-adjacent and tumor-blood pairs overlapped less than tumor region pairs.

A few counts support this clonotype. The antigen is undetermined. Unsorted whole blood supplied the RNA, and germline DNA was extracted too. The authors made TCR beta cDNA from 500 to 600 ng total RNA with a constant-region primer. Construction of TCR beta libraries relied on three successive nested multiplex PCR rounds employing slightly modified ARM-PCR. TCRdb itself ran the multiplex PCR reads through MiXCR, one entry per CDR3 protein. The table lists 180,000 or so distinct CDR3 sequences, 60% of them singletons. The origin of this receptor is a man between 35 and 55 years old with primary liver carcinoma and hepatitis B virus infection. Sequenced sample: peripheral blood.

Here the CDR3 reads CASYRGEGEKLFF. Written as DNA, the CDR3 is TGTGCCAGCTACAGGGGAGAAGGTGAAAAACTGTTTTTT. V and J are TRBV6-1 and TRBJ1-4; TRBD1 matches 7 bases. The CDR3 is 13 residues long. Losses at the gene ends were 8 bases for V and 7 bases for J; bases not matched to a gene: 7. CDR1 is MNHNS, CDR2 SASEGT, per germline.